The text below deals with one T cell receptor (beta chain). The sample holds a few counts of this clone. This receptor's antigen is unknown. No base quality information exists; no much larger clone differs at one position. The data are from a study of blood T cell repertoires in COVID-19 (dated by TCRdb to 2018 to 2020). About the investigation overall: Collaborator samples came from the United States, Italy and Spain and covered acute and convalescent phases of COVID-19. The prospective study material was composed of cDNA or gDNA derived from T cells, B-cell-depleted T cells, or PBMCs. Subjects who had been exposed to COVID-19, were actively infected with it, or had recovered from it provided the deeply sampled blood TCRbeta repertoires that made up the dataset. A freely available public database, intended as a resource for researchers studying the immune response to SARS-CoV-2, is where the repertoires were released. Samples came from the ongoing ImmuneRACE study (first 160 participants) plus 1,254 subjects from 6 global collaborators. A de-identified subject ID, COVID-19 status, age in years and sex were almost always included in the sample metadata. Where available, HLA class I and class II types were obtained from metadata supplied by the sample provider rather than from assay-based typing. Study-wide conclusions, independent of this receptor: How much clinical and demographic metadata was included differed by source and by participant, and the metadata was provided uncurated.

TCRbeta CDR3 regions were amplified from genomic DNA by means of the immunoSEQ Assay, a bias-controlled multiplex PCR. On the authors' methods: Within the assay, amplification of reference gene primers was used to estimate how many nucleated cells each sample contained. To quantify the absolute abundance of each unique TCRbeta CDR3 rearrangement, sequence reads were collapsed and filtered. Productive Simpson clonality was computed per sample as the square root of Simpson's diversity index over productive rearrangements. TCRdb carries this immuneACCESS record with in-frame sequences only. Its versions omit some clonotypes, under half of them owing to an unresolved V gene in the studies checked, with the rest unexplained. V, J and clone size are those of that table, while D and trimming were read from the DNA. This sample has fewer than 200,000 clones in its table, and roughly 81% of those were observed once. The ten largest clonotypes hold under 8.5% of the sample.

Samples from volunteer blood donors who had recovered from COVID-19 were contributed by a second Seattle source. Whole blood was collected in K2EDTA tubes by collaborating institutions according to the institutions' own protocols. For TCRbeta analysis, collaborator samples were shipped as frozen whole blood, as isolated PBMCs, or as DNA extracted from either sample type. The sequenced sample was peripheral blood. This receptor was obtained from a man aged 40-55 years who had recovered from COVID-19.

The sequenced DNA is TGCGCCAGCAGCCAAGATGAGGGGAGGAATGAAAAACTGTTTTTT. Its coded protein is CASSQDEGRNEKLFF. Here the chain combines TRBV4-3 and TRBJ1-4; matching of 5 bases hints at TRBD1 as the D gene. The V and J ends are trimmed by 0 bases and 5 bases, leaving 10 bases between them. From the cysteine up to the phenylalanine, the CDR3 has a length of 15 residues. Of all the DNA, just the CDR3 is kept, 45 bases in frame from base 1. Via the germline V gene, CDR1 is LGHNA and CDR2 YSLEER.